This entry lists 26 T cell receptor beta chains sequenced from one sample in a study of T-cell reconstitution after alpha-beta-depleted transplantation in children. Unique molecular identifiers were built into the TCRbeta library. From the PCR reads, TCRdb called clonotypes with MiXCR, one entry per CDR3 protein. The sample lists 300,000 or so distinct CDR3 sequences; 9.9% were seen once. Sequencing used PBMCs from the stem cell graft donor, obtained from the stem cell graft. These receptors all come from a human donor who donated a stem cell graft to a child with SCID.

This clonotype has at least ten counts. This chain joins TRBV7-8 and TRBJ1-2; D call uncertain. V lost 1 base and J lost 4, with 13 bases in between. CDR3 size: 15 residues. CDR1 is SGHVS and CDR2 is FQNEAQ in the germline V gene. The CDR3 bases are TGTGCCAGCAGCTTAGACGGGGTCCTCGGCTATGGCTACACCTTC. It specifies CASSLDGVLGYGYTF.

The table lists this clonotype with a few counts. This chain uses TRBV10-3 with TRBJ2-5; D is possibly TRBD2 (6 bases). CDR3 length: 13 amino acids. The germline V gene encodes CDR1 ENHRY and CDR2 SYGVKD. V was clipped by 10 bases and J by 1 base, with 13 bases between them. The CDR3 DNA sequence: TGTGCCACGAGAGATAGCGGCCAAGAGACCCAGTACTTC. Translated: CATRDSGQETQYF.

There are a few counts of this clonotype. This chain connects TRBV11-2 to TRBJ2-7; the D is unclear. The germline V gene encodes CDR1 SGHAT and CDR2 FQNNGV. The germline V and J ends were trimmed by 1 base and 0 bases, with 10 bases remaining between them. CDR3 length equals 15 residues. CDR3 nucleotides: TGTGCCAGCAGCTTAGTTGGGTCGAGCTCCTACGAGCAGTACTTC. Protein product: CASSLVGSSSYEQYF.

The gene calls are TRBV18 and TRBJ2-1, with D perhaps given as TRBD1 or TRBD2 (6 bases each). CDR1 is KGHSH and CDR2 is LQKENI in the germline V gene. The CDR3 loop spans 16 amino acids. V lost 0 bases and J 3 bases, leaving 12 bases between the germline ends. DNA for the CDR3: TGTGCCAGCTCACCACCGATAGGGGGGTTCTACAATGAGCAGTTCTTC. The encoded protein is CASSPPIGGFYNEQFF.

The CDR3 is CASSDGLAGGPSYEQYF. The CDR3 bases are TGCGCCAGCAGCGATGGACTAGCGGGGGGGCCTAGCTACGAGCAGTACTTC. The genes are TRBV5-1 and TRBJ2-7; TRBD2 matches at 15 bases. The V and J ends lost 4 bases and 3 bases, in that order; junction bases with no gene match: 8. The CDR3 length is 17 residues. Germline CDR1 and CDR2: SGHRS and YFSETQ.

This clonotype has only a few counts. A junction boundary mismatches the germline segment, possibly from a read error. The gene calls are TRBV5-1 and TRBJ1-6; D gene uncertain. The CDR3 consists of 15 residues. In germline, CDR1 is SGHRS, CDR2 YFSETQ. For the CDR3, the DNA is TGCGCCAGCAGTTTGGAGGGCTCTGCTAATTCACCCCTCCACTTT. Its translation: CASSLEGSANSPLHF.

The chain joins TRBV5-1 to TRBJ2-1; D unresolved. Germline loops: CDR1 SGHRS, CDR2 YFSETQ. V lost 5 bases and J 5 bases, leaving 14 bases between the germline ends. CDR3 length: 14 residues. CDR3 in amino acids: CASSYTGGDNEQFF. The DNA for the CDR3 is TGCGCCAGCAGTTATACGGGTGGAGACAATGAGCAGTTCTTC.

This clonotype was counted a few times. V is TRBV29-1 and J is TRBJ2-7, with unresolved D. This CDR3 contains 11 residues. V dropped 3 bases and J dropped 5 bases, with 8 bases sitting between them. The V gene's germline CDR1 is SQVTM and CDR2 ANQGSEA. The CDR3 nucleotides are TGCAGCGTTGAGTCCGGGCACGAGCAGTACTTC. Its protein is CSVESGHEQYF.

CDR3 sequence: CASSLGRGVGETQYF. In nucleotides, the CDR3 is TGTGCCAGCAGCTTAGGAAGAGGGGTGGGAGAGACCCAGTACTTC. The chain recombines TRBV7-7 with TRBJ2-5; D is perhaps TRBD1 or TRBD2 (5 bases each). The CDR3 is made up of 15 amino acids. The germline V and J ends were trimmed by 1 base and 4 bases, with 13 bases remaining between them. Germline V CDR1 and CDR2: SSHAT, FNYEAQ (reference sequence). The full variable domain, its missing parts supplied by reference TRBV7-7 and TRBJ2-5, is GAGVSQSPRYKVTKRGQDVTLRCDPISSHATLYWYQQALGQGPEFLTYFNYEAQPDKSGLPSDRFSAERPEGSISTLTIQRTEQRDSAMYRCASSLGRGVGETQYFGPGTRLLVL.

This CDR3 reads CASSPGTGTVGEKLFF. CDR3 nucleotide sequence: TGTGCCAGCTCACCAGGGACAGGGACAGTCGGAGAAAAACTGTTTTTT. The gene calls are TRBV18 and TRBJ1-4; 9 bases fit TRBD1. J was trimmed by 8 bases and V by 2 bases; bases with no gene match: 9. This CDR3 is 16 amino acids long. Germline CDR1 KGHSH, CDR2 LQKENI.

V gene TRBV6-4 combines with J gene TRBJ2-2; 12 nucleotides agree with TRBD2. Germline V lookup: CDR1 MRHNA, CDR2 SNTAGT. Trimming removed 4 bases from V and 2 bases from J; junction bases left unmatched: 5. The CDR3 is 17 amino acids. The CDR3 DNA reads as TGTGCCAGCAGTGTCGCTAGCGGGGGGGCCAACACCGGGGAGCTGTTTTTT. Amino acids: CASSVASGGANTGELFF.

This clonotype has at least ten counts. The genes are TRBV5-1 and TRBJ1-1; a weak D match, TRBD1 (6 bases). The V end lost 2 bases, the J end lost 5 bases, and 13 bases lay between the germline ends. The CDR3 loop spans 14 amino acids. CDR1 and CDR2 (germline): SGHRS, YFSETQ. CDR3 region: CASSFREGETEAFF. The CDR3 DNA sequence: TGCGCCAGCAGCTTCCGTGAGGGGGAGACTGAAGCTTTCTTT.

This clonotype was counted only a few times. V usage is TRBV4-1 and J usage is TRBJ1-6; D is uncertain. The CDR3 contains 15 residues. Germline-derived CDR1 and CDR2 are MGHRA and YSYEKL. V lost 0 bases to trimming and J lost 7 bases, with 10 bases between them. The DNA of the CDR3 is TGCGCCAGCAGCCAAGAGGCAGGCCTGAATTCACCCCTCCACTTT. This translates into CASSQEAGLNSPLHF.

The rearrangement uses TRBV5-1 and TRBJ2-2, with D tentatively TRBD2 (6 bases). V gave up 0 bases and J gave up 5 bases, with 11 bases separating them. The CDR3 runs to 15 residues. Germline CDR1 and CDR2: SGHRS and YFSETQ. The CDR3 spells CASSLVLGRTGELFF. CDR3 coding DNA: TGCGCCAGCAGCTTGGTTCTGGGGAGGACCGGGGAGCTGTTTTTT. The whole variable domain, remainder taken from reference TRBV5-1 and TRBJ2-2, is KAGVTQTPRYLIKTRGQQVTLSCSPISGHRSVSWYQQTPGQGLQFLFEYFSETQRNKGNFPGRFSGRQFSNSRSEMNVSTLELGDSALYLCASSLVLGRTGELFFGEGSRLTVL.

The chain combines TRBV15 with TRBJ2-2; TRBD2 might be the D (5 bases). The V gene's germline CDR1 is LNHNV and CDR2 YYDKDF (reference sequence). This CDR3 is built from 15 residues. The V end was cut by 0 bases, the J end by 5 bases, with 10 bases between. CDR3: CATSRDLAFTGELFF. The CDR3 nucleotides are TGTGCCACCAGCAGAGACCTAGCATTTACCGGGGAGCTGTTTTTT.

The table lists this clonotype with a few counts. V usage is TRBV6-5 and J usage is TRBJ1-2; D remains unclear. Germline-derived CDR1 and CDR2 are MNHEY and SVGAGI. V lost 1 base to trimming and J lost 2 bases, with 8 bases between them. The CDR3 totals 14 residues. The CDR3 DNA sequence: TGTGCCAGCAGTTACTTCAGCAGAAACTATGGCTACACCTTC. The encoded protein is CASSYFSRNYGYTF.

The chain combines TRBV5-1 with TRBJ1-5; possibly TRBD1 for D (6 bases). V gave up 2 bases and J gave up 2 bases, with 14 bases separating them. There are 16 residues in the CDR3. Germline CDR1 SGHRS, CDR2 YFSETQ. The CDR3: CASSLTGPSGNQPQHF. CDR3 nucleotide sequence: TGCGCCAGCAGCTTAACAGGGCCCAGTGGCAATCAGCCCCAGCATTTT.

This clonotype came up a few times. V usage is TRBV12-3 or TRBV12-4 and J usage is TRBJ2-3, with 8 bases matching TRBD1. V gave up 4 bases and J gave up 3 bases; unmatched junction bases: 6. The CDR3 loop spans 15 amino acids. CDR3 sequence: CASSYPTGETDTQYF. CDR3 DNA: TGTGCCAGCAGTTACCCGACAGGGGAAACAGATACGCAGTATTTT.

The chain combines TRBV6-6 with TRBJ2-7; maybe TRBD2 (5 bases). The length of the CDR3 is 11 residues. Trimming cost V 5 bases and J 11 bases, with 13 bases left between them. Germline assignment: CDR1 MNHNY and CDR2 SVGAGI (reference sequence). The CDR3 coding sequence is TGTGCCAGCAGTCTCGACCAGAGGGAGTACTTC. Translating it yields CASSLDQREYF.

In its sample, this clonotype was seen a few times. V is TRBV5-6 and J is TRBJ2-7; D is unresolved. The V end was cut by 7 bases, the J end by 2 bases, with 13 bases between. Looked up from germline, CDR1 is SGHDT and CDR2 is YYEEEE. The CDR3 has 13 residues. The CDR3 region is CASQAGSAYEQYF. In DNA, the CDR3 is TGTGCCAGCCAAGCCGGGTCCGCCTACGAGCAGTACTTC.

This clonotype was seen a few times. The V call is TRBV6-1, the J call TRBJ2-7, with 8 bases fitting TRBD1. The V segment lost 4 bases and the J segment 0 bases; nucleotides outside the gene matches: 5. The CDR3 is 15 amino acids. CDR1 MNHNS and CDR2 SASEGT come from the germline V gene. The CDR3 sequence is CASSGGTGSSYEQYF. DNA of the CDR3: TGTGCCAGCAGTGGGGGGACAGGCAGCTCCTACGAGCAGTACTTC.

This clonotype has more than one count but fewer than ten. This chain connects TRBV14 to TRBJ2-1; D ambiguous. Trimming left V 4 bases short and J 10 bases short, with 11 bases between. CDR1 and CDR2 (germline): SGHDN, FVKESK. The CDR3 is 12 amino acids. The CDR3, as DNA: TGTGCCAGCAGCCGATTCAATAAAGAGCAGTTCTTC. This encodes CASSRFNKEQFF.

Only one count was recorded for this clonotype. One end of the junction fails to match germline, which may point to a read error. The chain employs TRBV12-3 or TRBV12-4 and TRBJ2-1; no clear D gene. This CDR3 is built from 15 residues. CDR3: CASSLGIPQANEQSF. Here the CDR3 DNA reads TGTGCCAGCAGTTTAGGTATACCCCAGGCCAATGAGCAGTCCTTC.

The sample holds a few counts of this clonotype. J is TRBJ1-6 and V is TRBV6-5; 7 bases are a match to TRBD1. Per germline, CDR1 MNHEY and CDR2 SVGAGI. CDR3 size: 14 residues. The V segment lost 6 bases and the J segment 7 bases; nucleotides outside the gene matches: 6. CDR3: CASSRGGSNSPLHF. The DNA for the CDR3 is TGTGCCAGCAGCCGAGGGGGCAGCAATTCACCCCTCCACTTT.

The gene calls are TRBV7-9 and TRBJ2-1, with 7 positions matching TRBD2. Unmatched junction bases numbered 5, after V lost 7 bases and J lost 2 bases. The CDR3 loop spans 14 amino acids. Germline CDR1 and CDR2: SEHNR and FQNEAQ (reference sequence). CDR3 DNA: TGTGCCAGCACCCTACTAGCGACCTACAATGAGCAGTTCTTC. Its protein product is CASTLLATYNEQFF.

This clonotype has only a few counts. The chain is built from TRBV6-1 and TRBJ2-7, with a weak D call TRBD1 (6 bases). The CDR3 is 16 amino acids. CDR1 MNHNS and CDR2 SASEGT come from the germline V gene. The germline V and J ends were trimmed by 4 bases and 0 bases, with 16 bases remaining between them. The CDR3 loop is CASSGHDRLFSYEQYF. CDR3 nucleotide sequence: TGTGCCAGCAGTGGACACGACAGGCTTTTCTCCTACGAGCAGTACTTC.